These 21 T cell receptor beta chains were sequenced from one sample in a study of T cell repertoires in cytomegalovirus infection. TCRdb reprocessed the reads with MiXCR, giving one entry per CDR3 protein. The sample includes almost 550,000 distinct CDR3 sequences, 16% of them seen just once. Input material: CD8+ T cells from PBMCs. The receptors were sampled from a human donor in good health (CMV status not recorded). Some clones in this sample may be carry-over from other donors' samples.

This clonotype was detected many times. This chain links TRBV12-5 with TRBJ1-2, with a possible D match to TRBD1 (5 bases). Trimming removed 6 bases from V and 7 bases from J, with 18 bases in between. Germline V CDR1 and CDR2: LGHNT, FRNRAP. This CDR3 spans 14 amino acids. Here the CDR3 DNA reads TGTGCTAGTGGGCCAATTCCCACAGGAGCTGGCTACACCTTC. Its protein product is CASGPIPTGAGYTF.

The sample holds many counts of this clonotype. The chain joins TRBV19 to TRBJ1-5, with a weak D call TRBD1 (6 bases). Trimming removed 6 bases from V and 7 bases from J, with 13 bases in between. This CDR3 has 13 amino acids. Per germline, CDR1 LNHDA and CDR2 SQIVND (reference sequence). The CDR3 spells CASRPGGWQPQHF. The DNA for the CDR3 is TGTGCCAGTAGGCCCGGGGGCTGGCAGCCCCAGCATTTT. Looking up the rest from reference TRBV19 and TRBJ1-5 gives the full variable domain: DGGITQSPKYLFRKEGQNVTLSCEQNLNHDAMYWYRQDPGQGLRLIYYSQIVNDFQKGDIAEGYSVSREKKESFPLTVTSAQKNPTAFYLCASRPGGWQPQHFGDGTRLSIL.

This clonotype was seen ten or more times. The rearrangement uses TRBV6-5 and TRBJ1-1; no reliable D call. The V end was cut by 2 bases, the J end by 0 bases, with 4 bases between. This CDR3 is built from 13 residues. Germline-derived CDR1 and CDR2 are MNHEY and SVGAGI. The DNA of the CDR3 is TGTGCCAGCAGTTACGGTATGAACACTGAAGCTTTCTTT. It encodes CASSYGMNTEAFF.

This clonotype was detected many times. This sequence joins TRBV27 and TRBJ2-7, with 8 bases that match TRBD1. The trim removed 5 bases at V and 6 bases at J, leaving 3 bases unmatched. The CDR3 loop spans 12 amino acids. Germline V gives CDR1 MNHEY, CDR2 SMNVEV (reference sequence). In DNA, the CDR3 is TGTGCCAGCAGTCCCCAGGGGGCCGAGCAGTACTTC. Amino acids: CASSPQGAEQYF.

V is TRBV4-1 and J is TRBJ1-2, with 7 bases fitting TRBD1. The germline V gene encodes CDR1 MGHRA and CDR2 YSYEKL. Trimming at V came to 0 bases and at J to 1 base, leaving 11 bases not matched to a gene. The CDR3 is 18 residues long. As DNA, the CDR3 is TGCGCCAGCAGCCAAGATCTTCTTTCGACAGGGAATAACTATGGCTACACCTTC. This codes for CASSQDLLSTGNNYGYTF.

This clonotype showed up just a few times. The chain carries TRBV2 and TRBJ2-1, with 8 bases lining up with TRBD1. V gave up 3 bases and J gave up 4 bases; unmatched junction bases: 2. Germline V lookup: CDR1 SNHLY, CDR2 FYNNEI. The CDR3 has 14 amino acids. The CDR3 reads CASSDGTGYNEQFF. The CDR3, as DNA: TGTGCCAGCAGTGACGGGACAGGTTACAATGAGCAGTTCTTC.

The chain uses TRBV28 and TRBJ2-7; TRBD1 or TRBD2 may be the D gene (5 bases each). Trimming cost V 6 bases and J 5 bases, with 23 bases left between them. This CDR3 region has 16 residues. The germline gives CDR1 MDHEN, CDR2 SYDVKM. CDR3 loop: CASSPNPYQGPHEQYF. Written as DNA, the CDR3 is TGTGCCAGCAGCCCGAACCCATATCAGGGACCCCACGAGCAGTACTTC. Filled out from reference TRBV28 and TRBJ2-7, the complete variable domain reads DVKVTQSSRYLVKRTGEKVFLECVQDMDHENMFWYRQDPGLGLRLIYFSYDVKMKEKGDIPEGYSVSREKKERFSLILESASTNQTSMYLCASSPNPYQGPHEQYFGPGTRLTVT.

Turning to this clonotype: As the CDR3 is not closed by the conserved phenylalanine or tryptophan, this likely results from a read error. The chain uses TRBV6-1 and TRBJ2-5; no reliable D call. The CDR3 runs to 18 residues. Trimming shortened V by 5 bases and J by 1 base, and 23 bases separated the two germline ends. In germline, CDR1 is MNHNS, CDR2 SASEGT. This CDR3 is CASSYDRLVGGVQETQYL. The CDR3 nucleotides read TGTGCCAGCAGTTACGATAGGTTGGTCGGCGGCGTCCAAGAGACCCAGTACTTA.

The table lists this clonotype with a few counts. The chain employs TRBV27 and TRBJ2-5; D is unresolved. Germline values: CDR1 MNHEY, CDR2 SMNVEV (reference sequence). V lost 5 bases to trimming and J lost 1 base, with 14 bases between them. The CDR3 is 15 residues long. The CDR3 DNA reads TGTGCCAGCAGTCCATCCCCGGGCAGCCAAGAGACCCAGTACTTC. It encodes CASSPSPGSQETQYF.

This clonotype has a count of ten or more. CDR3 DNA: TGTGCCAGCAGCTTAGGGAGTGCAGGATCAACTGAAGCTTTCTTT. Protein sequence: CASSLGSAGSTEAFF. The chain employs TRBV7-6 and TRBJ1-1, with D hard to call. The germline gives CDR1 SGHVS, CDR2 FNYEAQ. This CDR3 spans 15 amino acids. Trimming removed 1 base from V and 5 bases from J, with 14 bases in between.

V and J are TRBV28 and TRBJ2-6; D is tentatively TRBD1 or TRBD2 (5 bases each). Trimming took off 1 base at V and 0 bases at J, with 19 bases between the two ends. CDR1 is MDHEN and CDR2 is SYDVKM in the germline V gene. The CDR3 is 20 residues long. CDR3 DNA: TGTGCCAGCAGTTTATACATTGGGGGTTCCCCTTACTCTGGGGCCAACGTCCTGACTTTC. Encoded protein: CASSLYIGGSPYSGANVLTF.

The chain couples TRBV20-1 to TRBJ2-7; D gene uncertain. The germline V gene has CDR1 DFQATT and CDR2 SNEGSKA (reference sequence). Trimming shortened V by 4 bases and J by 2 bases, and 6 bases separated the two germline ends. This CDR3 is built from 11 residues. CDR3 residues: CSATETYEQYF. In DNA, the CDR3 is TGCAGTGCTACAGAGACCTACGAGCAGTACTTC.

This clonotype occurred many times. This sequence joins TRBV7-8 and TRBJ2-5; 9 positions agree with TRBD2. The J segment lost 5 bases and the V segment lost 4 bases, leaving 5 bases of the junction unmatched. Germline CDR1 SGHVS, CDR2 FQNEAQ. This CDR3 is 14 amino acids long. CDR3 region: CASSSSGTSETQYF. The CDR3 DNA follows: TGTGCCAGCAGCTCCAGCGGGACTAGCGAGACCCAGTACTTC.

Ten or more counts support this clonotype. This chain links TRBV7-2 with TRBJ2-7, with 8 bases matching TRBD1. The CDR3 has 17 residues. V was clipped by 1 base and J by 1 base; unmatched bases: 9. The germline V gene has CDR1 SGHTA and CDR2 FQGNSA. The CDR3 is CASSLDLPRGPSYEQYF. DNA of the CDR3: TGTGCCAGCAGCTTAGATCTGCCCAGGGGGCCGTCCTACGAGCAGTACTTC. Drawing the rest from reference TRBV7-2 and TRBJ2-7, the complete variable domain is GAGVSQSPSNKVTEKGKDVELRCDPISGHTALYWYRQSLGQGLEFLIYFQGNSAPDKSGLPSDRFSAERTGGSVSTLTIQRTQQEDSAVYLCASSLDLPRGPSYEQYFGPGTRLTVT.

This clonotype was recorded at least ten times. The chain joins TRBV10-3 to TRBJ2-3, with TRBD1 as a possible D gene (5 bases). V was cut by 6 bases and J by 6 bases, with 19 bases left in between. CDR3 length: 15 residues. In germline, CDR1 is ENHRY, CDR2 SYGVKD. CDR3 amino acids: CAISLYRNQADTQYF. CDR3 in DNA: TGTGCCATCAGCCTTTACAGGAACCAAGCGGATACGCAGTATTTT.

This clonotype occurred a few times. V and J are TRBV29-1 and TRBJ2-7; weak D call: TRBD2 (6 bases). V shed 4 bases and J shed 7 bases, with 26 bases lying between them. CDR3 length: 16 residues. CDR1 is SQVTM, CDR2 ANQGSEA, per germline. This CDR3 is CSVAGDAPTGDWEQYF. CDR3 bases: TGCAGCGTTGCCGGGGATGCTCCTACCGGGGACTGGGAGCAGTACTTC.

Many counts were recorded for this clonotype. The genes are TRBV7-8 and TRBJ1-1; maybe TRBD1 (6 bases). Deletions cut 5 bases from V and 4 bases from J, with 17 bases between. The germline V gene has CDR1 SGHVS and CDR2 FQNEAQ. The CDR3 consists of 15 residues. The CDR3 loop is CASSPGPGAGTEAFF. CDR3 nucleotides: TGTGCCAGCAGCCCAGGACCGGGGGCCGGCACTGAAGCTTTCTTT.

This clonotype showed up just a few times. This chain links TRBV6-5 with TRBJ1-5; TRBD1 agrees at 9 bases. Germline lookup yields CDR1 MNHEY and CDR2 SVGAGI. Trimming cost V 5 bases and J 4 bases; bases outside gene matches: 3. The length of the CDR3 is 14 residues. The DNA for the CDR3 is TGTGCCAGCAGTACAGGGGGCAAAAATCAGCCCCAGCATTTT. Amino acid sequence: CASSTGGKNQPQHF.

This clonotype was seen ten or more times. J is TRBJ1-6 and V is TRBV28; possibly TRBD1 for D (5 bases). Germline V gene lookup returns CDR1 MDHEN and CDR2 SYDVKM. The CDR3 loop spans 13 amino acids. V was clipped by 2 bases and J by 8 bases, with 7 bases between them. CDR3 bases: TGTGCCAGCAGTTTACAGGGAGATTCACCCCTCCACTTT. This codes for CASSLQGDSPLHF.

This clonotype was detected ten times or more. The chain employs TRBV12-3 or TRBV12-4 and TRBJ1-3; the D is unclear. The germline V and J ends were trimmed by 5 bases and 0 bases, with 5 bases remaining between them. The CDR3 covers 13 residues. The CDR3 is CASSRDSGNTIYF. In DNA form, the CDR3 reads TGTGCCAGCAGTCGGGACTCTGGAAACACCATATATTTT.

In this sample, this clonotype turned up many times. This sequence joins TRBV7-6 and TRBJ2-1; 9 bases fit TRBD2. Germline assignment: CDR1 SGHVS and CDR2 FNYEAQ. J lost 8 bases, V lost 2 bases, and 10 bases had no gene match. The length of the CDR3 is 16 residues. CDR3 coding DNA: TGTGCCAGCAGCTTAAGGACTAGCGACTCCTTCCATGAGCAGTTCTTC. Translated: CASSLRTSDSFHEQFF.